This note documents a single TCR beta chain sequence. The data derive from a study of shared clonotypes between healthy human individuals. This table comes from immunoSEQ multiplex PCR, and its TCRdb copy is limited to in-frame clones, with some not included. The profile covers more than 2,000,000 clones, with about 92% appearing a single time and 0.39% taken by the ten largest. Germline V lookup: CDR1 MNHNY, CDR2 SVGAGI (reference sequence). The CDR3 is made up of 15 amino acids. With V trimmed by 5 bases and J by 4 bases, 8 bases remained unmatched. This TCR came from a man aged 18 to 30 in good health. Some clones in this sample may be carry-over from other donors' samples. The chain combines TRBV6-6 with TRBJ1-2; 9 bases line up with TRBD1. The source material was naive CD4+ T cells from PBMCs. Stated subset: CD45RA+ positively selected. The CDR3, as DNA: TGTGCCAGCAGTCCTCCGGGACAGGGTATCTATGGCTACACCTTC. Translating gives CASSPPGQGIYGYTF.